These 15 T cell receptor beta chains were sequenced from one sample in a study of T cell responses to AZD1222 COVID-19 vaccine. Assay: immunoSEQ multiplex PCR; the TCRdb copy retains only in-frame clones and omits some. Seen here are some 110,000 clones, 89% observed once, and the top ten hold roughly two fifths. Sample: peripheral blood, taken 28 days after the second AZD1222 dose. Receptors originate from an adult who received the AZD1222 COVID-19 vaccine.

The chain couples TRBV7-9 to TRBJ2-2; D may be TRBD2 (6 bases). The germline V gene encodes CDR1 SEHNR and CDR2 FQNEAQ (reference sequence). Trimming left V 4 bases short and J 1 base short, with 16 bases between. The CDR3 sequence is 17 residues long. CDR3 sequence reads: CASSSTKGSGNTGELFF. For the CDR3, the DNA is TGTGCCAGCAGCTCAACGAAAGGTAGCGGGAACACCGGGGAGCTGTTTTTT.

The chain couples TRBV4-3 to TRBJ1-2; the D is unclear. The CDR3 contains 14 residues. The germline V gene encodes CDR1 LGHNA and CDR2 YSLEER. Trimming removed 2 bases at V and 4 bases at J, with 11 bases between. The CDR3 DNA reads TGCGCCAGCAGCCAATACATTTCCTCCTATGGCTACACCTTC. This gives the protein CASSQYISSYGYTF.

The rearrangement uses TRBV28 and TRBJ1-1; a weak D match, TRBD1 (5 bases). The V gene's germline CDR1 is MDHEN and CDR2 SYDVKM. This CDR3 has 13 residues. The V gene lost 4 bases and the J gene lost 5 bases, with 11 bases spanning the gap. CDR3 sequence reads: CASSSGGWTEAFF. The CDR3 DNA follows: TGTGCCAGCAGTTCGGGGGGTTGGACTGAAGCTTTCTTT. Based on the CDR3 plus reference TRBV28 and TRBJ1-1, the full variable domain is DVKVTQSSRYLVKRTGEKVFLECVQDMDHENMFWYRQDPGLGLRLIYFSYDVKMKEKGDIPEGYSVSREKKERFSLILESASTNQTSMYLCASSSGGWTEAFFGQGTRLTVV.

This sequence joins TRBV9 and TRBJ1-3, with D tentatively TRBD1 (6 bases). Germline V lookup: CDR1 SGDLS, CDR2 YYNGEE. Between the trimmed V and J ends, which lost 4 bases and 4 bases, there was a span of 18 bases. The CDR3 loop spans 16 amino acids. CDR3 region: CASSTRQGMGGNTIYF. The CDR3 DNA is TGTGCCAGCAGCACCCGGCAGGGGATGGGCGGAAACACCATATATTTT.

This clone has just one count. The genes are TRBV6-5 and TRBJ2-5; D not resolved. CDR3 length equals 16 residues. Trimming removed 4 bases from V and 2 bases from J, with 17 bases in between. Germline lookup yields CDR1 MNHEY and CDR2 SVGAGI. The CDR3 DNA reads as TGTGCCAGCAGTTCTACCGGACCTGCCCTACAAGAGACCCAGTACTTC. This gives the protein CASSSTGPALQETQYF.

V usage is TRBV30 and J usage is TRBJ2-7, with D perhaps assigned TRBD1 or TRBD2 (5 bases each). The CDR3 totals 15 residues. The V gene's germline CDR1 is GTSNPN and CDR2 SVGIG (reference sequence). V dropped 1 base and J dropped 0 bases, with 13 bases sitting between them. The CDR3 nucleotides are TGTGCCTGGAGTGATTTGGGACGGGCCTCCTACGAGCAGTACTTC. Protein product: CAWSDLGRASYEQYF.

The J gene is TRBJ2-1, the V gene TRBV21-1; TRBD2 was called by the table and not checked on the DNA. TRBV21-1 is recorded as a pseudogene. The CDR3 extends over 14 amino acids. The CDR3 region is CARPPGVRIYEQFF. The CDR3 DNA reads as TGTGCCAGGCCCCCGGGAGTCCGTATCTATGAGCAGTTCTTC.

The V call is TRBV7-9, the J call TRBJ2-7, with no clear D. This CDR3 comprises 11 residues. Trimming pared 5 bases from V and 5 bases from J, leaving 7 bases between. Germline V lookup: CDR1 SEHNR, CDR2 FQNEAQ (reference sequence). CDR3 coding DNA: TGTGCCAGCAGCCATGCGGACGAGCAGTACTTC. Translated, it gives CASSHADEQYF. The complete variable domain, with remaining parts taken from reference TRBV7-9 and TRBJ2-7, reads DTGVSQNPRHKITKRGQNVTFRCDPISEHNRLYWYRQTLGQGPEFLTYFQNEAQLEKSRLLSDRFSAERPKGSFSTLEIQRTEQGDSAMYLCASSHADEQYFGPGTRLTVT.

The V and J genes are TRBV5-1 and TRBJ1-4, with D possibly matching TRBD1 (5 bases). Trimming removed 0 bases at V and 1 base at J, with 7 bases between. Germline V gene sequence: CDR1 SGHRS, CDR2 YFSETQ. The CDR3 runs to 15 residues. In DNA, the CDR3 is TGCGCCAGCAGCTTGGCCGGGGGAACTAATGAAAAACTGTTTTTT. Residues: CASSLAGGTNEKLFF. Supplemented by reference TRBV5-1 and TRBJ1-4, the full variable domain reads KAGVTQTPRYLIKTRGQQVTLSCSPISGHRSVSWYQQTPGQGLQFLFEYFSETQRNKGNFPGRFSGRQFSNSRSEMNVSTLELGDSALYLCASSLAGGTNEKLFFGSGTQLSVL.

J is TRBJ2-6 and V is TRBV15; 7 bases align to TRBD1. CDR1 and CDR2 (germline): LNHNV, YYDKDF (reference sequence). The trim removed 3 bases at V and 3 bases at J, leaving 8 bases unmatched. The CDR3 runs 17 residues. Written as DNA, the CDR3 is TGTGCCACCAGCAGTGTTGACAGGGCATTTGGGGCCAACGTCCTGACTTTC. Amino acids: CATSSVDRAFGANVLTF.

Written as DNA, the CDR3 is TGTGCCAGCAGTTACGTCGGACAGGCTGGCTATGGCTACACCTTC. Amino acids: CASSYVGQAGYGYTF. The chain employs TRBV6-2 or TRBV6-3 and TRBJ1-2; 7 bases are shared with TRBD1. Germline trimming cut 2 bases from V and 4 bases from J; bases unmatched to any gene: 7. The CDR3 is made up of 15 amino acids. The germline gives CDR1 MNHEY, CDR2 SVGEGT.

V is TRBV5-1 and J is TRBJ2-3; 9 bases match TRBD2. The CDR3 runs to 14 residues. The trim removed 7 bases at V and 1 base at J, leaving 4 bases unmatched. Germline V gene lookup returns CDR1 SGHRS and CDR2 YFSETQ. The chain's CDR3 is CASAREGGTDTQYF. The DNA of the CDR3 is TGCGCCAGCGCGCGGGAGGGCGGCACAGATACGCAGTATTTT.

The V call is TRBV29-1, the J call TRBJ2-1, with TRBD2 identical over 9 bases. Germline loops: CDR1 SQVTM, CDR2 ANQGSEA. The CDR3 is 17 residues long. J gave up 4 bases and V 0 bases, and 10 bases lay outside the gene matches. The CDR3: CSVEDRGKAGGYNEQFF. In DNA form, the CDR3 reads TGCAGCGTTGAAGATCGGGGCAAAGCGGGAGGATACAATGAGCAGTTCTTC.

The V and J genes are TRBV11-2 and TRBJ1-2, with D uncertain. CDR3 length: 13 amino acids. V was pared by 1 base and J by 2 bases, with 5 bases between. The V gene's germline CDR1 is SGHAT and CDR2 FQNNGV. DNA of the CDR3: TGTGCCAGCAGCTTAGCACAGAACTATGGCTACACCTTC. It specifies CASSLAQNYGYTF.

V gene TRBV2 combines with J gene TRBJ2-5, with D possibly TRBD2 on 6 matching bases. The germline CDR1 and CDR2 sequences are SNHLY and FYNNEI. This CDR3 is 12 amino acids long. V lost 4 bases to trimming and J lost 7 bases, with 10 bases between them. The CDR3 region is CASSVVGGTQYF. CDR3 in DNA: TGTGCCAGCAGTGTGGTGGGGGGGACCCAGTACTTC.